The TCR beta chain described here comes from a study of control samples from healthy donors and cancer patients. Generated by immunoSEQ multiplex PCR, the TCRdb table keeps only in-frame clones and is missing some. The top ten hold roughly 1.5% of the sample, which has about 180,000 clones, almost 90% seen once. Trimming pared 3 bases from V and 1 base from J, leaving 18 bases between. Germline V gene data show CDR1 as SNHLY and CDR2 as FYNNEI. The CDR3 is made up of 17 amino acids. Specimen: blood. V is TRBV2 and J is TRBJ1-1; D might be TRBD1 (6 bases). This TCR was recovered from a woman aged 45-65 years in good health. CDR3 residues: CASSDPVAGASNTEAFF. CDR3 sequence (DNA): TGTGCCAGCAGTGACCCCGTGGCGGGGGCCTCGAACACTGAAGCTTTCTTT.